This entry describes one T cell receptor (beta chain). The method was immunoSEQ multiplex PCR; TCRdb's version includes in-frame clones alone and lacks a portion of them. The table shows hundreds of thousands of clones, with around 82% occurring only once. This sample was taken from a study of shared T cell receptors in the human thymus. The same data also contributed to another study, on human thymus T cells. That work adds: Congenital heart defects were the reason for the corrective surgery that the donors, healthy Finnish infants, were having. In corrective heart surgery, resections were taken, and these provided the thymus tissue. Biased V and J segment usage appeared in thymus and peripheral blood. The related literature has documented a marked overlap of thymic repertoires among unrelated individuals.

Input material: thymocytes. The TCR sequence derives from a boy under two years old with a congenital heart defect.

Written as DNA, the CDR3 is TGTGCCAGTAGTGGGACAGGGAGGGGAGAGACCCAGTACTTC. Translation gives CASSGTGRGETQYF. This chain uses TRBV19 with TRBJ2-5, with 9 bases matching TRBD1. This CDR3 has 14 residues. Germline loops: CDR1 LNHDA, CDR2 SQIVND (reference sequence). V was pared by 5 bases and J by 4 bases, with 5 bases of the junction left unmatched.